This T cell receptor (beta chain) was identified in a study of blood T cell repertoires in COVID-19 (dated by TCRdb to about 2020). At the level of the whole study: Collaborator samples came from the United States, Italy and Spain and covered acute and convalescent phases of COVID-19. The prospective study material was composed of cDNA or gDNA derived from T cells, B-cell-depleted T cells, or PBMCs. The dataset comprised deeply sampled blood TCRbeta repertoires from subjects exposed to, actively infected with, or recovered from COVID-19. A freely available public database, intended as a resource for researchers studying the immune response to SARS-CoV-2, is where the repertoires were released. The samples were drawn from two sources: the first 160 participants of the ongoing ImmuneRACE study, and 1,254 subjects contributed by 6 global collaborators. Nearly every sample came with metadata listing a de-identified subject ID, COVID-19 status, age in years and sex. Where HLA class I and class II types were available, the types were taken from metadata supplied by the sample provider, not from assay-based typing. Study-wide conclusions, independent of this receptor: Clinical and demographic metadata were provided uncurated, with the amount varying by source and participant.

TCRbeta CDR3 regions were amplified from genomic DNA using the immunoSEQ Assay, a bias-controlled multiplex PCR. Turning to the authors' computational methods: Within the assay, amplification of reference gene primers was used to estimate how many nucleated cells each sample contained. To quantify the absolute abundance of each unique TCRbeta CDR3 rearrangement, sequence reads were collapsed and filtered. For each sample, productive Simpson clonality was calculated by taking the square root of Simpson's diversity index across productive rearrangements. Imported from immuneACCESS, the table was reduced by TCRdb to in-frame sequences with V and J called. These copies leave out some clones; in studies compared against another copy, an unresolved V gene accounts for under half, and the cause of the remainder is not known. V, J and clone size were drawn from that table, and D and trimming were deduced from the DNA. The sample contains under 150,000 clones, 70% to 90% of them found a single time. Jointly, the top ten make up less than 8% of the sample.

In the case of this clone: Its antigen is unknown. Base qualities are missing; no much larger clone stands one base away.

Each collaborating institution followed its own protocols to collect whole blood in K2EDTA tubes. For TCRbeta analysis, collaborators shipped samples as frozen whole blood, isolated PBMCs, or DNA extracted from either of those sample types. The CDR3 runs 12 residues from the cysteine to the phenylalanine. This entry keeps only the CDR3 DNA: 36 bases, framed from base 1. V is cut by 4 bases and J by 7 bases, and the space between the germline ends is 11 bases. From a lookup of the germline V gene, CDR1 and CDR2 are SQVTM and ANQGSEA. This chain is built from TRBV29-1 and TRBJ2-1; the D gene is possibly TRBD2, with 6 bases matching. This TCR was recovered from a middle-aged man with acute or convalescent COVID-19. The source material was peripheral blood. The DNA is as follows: TGCAGCGTTGTGAAAGGAGGGAATGAGCAGTTCTTC. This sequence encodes CSVVKGGNEQFF.